These 27 T cell receptor beta chains originate from one sample sequenced in a study of cytomegalovirus exposure and HLA in healthy donors. Both 60 Vbeta primers and 13 Jbeta primers went into the PCR. The table came from immunoSEQ multiplex PCR; TCRdb's copy has only in-frame clones and leaves some out. The repertoire holds around 100,000 clones, with around 64% as singletons. Sequencing used PBMCs. The receptor source for this set is a young man in good health and CMV-seronegative.

V is TRBV27 and J is TRBJ2-7; D might be TRBD2 (6 bases). From germline, CDR1 is MNHEY and CDR2 SMNVEV (reference sequence). Trimming pared 3 bases from V and 5 bases from J, leaving 11 bases between. This CDR3 is 13 amino acids long. The CDR3 nucleotides are TGTGCCAGCAGTTTTATTCGGGGGAACGAGCAGTACTTC. Protein product: CASSFIRGNEQYF.

The chain is built from TRBV15 and TRBJ2-5; D not resolved. Trimming pared 2 bases from V and 5 bases from J, leaving 9 bases between. The CDR3 sequence is 13 residues long. CDR1 and CDR2 (germline): LNHNV, YYDKDF (reference sequence). Here the CDR3 reads CATSRLQAETQYF. As DNA, the CDR3 is TGTGCCACCAGCAGATTGCAAGCGGAGACCCAGTACTTC.

This clone was detected only a few times. The V gene is TRBV5-4, the J gene TRBJ2-2; 8 bases align to TRBD2. Per the germline V gene, CDR1 is SGHNT and CDR2 is YYREEE (reference sequence). V shed 4 bases, J shed 5 bases, and the junction held 4 bases outside the gene matches. This CDR3 is 14 amino acids long. For the CDR3, the DNA is TGTGCCAGCAGCCCGGGGGGGCAGACCGGGGAGCTGTTTTTT. Residues: CASSPGGQTGELFF.

Of note for this clone: Its ends do not fully match the called genes, so a read error is possible. This CDR3 is CASSLSPGLTGELFF. Written as DNA, the CDR3 is TGTGCTAGCAGCTTATCCCCGGGGTTGACCGGGGAGCTGTTTTTT. The rearrangement joins TRBV7-7 to TRBJ2-2; a weak D match, TRBD2 (5 bases). Germline values: CDR1 SSHAT, CDR2 FNYEAQ (reference sequence). This CDR3 has 15 amino acids.

This clone was detected only a few times. The chain joins TRBV28 to TRBJ2-5; TRBD1 agrees at 9 bases. Germline assignment: CDR1 MDHEN and CDR2 SYDVKM. V lost 4 bases, J lost 5 bases, and 17 bases stayed unmatched. This CDR3 has 18 amino acids. The CDR3 spells CASSYALAGTGILETQYF. DNA of the CDR3: TGTGCCAGCAGTTACGCCCTTGCCGGGACAGGGATTCTGGAGACCCAGTACTTC.

V is TRBV10-3 and J is TRBJ2-7; 15 bases are shared with TRBD2. In germline, CDR1 is ENHRY, CDR2 SYGVKD. The V and J ends lost 3 bases and 2 bases, in that order; junction bases with no gene match: 5. This CDR3 comprises 17 residues. In DNA, the CDR3 is TGTGCCATCAGTGATCCGGGACTAGCGGGAGGCCCCTACGAGCAGTACTTC. This codes for CAISDPGLAGGPYEQYF.

The genes are TRBV5-1 and TRBJ1-4, with a weak D call TRBD1 (5 bases). This CDR3 comprises 14 residues. V was shortened by 0 bases and J by 4 bases, with 7 bases between the two germline ends. The germline V gene has CDR1 SGHRS and CDR2 YFSETQ. The CDR3 sequence: CASSLGQYNEKLFF. The CDR3 bases are TGCGCCAGCAGCTTGGGACAGTATAATGAAAAACTGTTTTTT. Filled out from reference TRBV5-1 and TRBJ1-4, the complete variable domain reads KAGVTQTPRYLIKTRGQQVTLSCSPISGHRSVSWYQQTPGQGLQFLFEYFSETQRNKGNFPGRFSGRQFSNSRSEMNVSTLELGDSALYLCASSLGQYNEKLFFGSGTQLSVL.

With regard to this clone: This sample includes further DNA sequences coding for the same CDR3. V is TRBV29-1 and J is TRBJ2-5, with 9 bases fitting TRBD2. CDR1 and CDR2 from the germline V gene are SQVTM and ANQGSEA. This CDR3 spans 12 amino acids. V lost 6 bases, J lost 3 bases, and 2 bases stayed unmatched. The CDR3 sequence is CSVVAGEETQYF. Here the CDR3 DNA reads TGCAGCGTAGTAGCGGGAGAAGAGACCCAGTACTTC.

The chain has TRBV6-6 and TRBJ1-1; D is perhaps TRBD1 (6 bases). The CDR3 runs to 13 residues. Per the germline V gene, CDR1 is MNHNY and CDR2 is SVGAGI (reference sequence). Trimming removed 3 bases at V and 11 bases at J, with 16 bases between. CDR3 nucleotides: TGTGCCAGCAGTTATTCATCCCCAGGGGTGGCTTTCTTT. This encodes CASSYSSPGVAFF.

V usage is TRBV4-1 and J usage is TRBJ1-1; D perhaps matches TRBD1 (5 bases). CDR1 is MGHRA and CDR2 is YSYEKL in the germline V gene. CDR3 length: 13 residues. V was pared by 0 bases and J by 8 bases, with 10 bases between. CDR3 sequence: CASSQEGQGEAFF. In DNA form, the CDR3 reads TGCGCCAGCAGCCAAGAAGGGCAGGGAGAAGCTTTCTTT.

The chain links TRBV28 to TRBJ1-2, with 9 bases fitting TRBD1. The CDR3 runs 14 residues. The junction had 9 bases not matched to a gene; V was cut back by 6 bases and J by 7 bases. Germline V gene sequence: CDR1 MDHEN, CDR2 SYDVKM. The CDR3 sequence is CASSPPGQGCGYTF. The CDR3 DNA sequence: TGTGCCAGCAGCCCGCCGGGACAGGGTTGTGGCTACACCTTC.

The V call is TRBV9, the J call TRBJ1-1; a weak D match, TRBD1 (5 bases). The CDR3 is 16 residues long. With 0 bases removed from V and 0 bases from J, the gap between germline ends came to 12 bases. Per the germline V gene, CDR1 is SGDLS and CDR2 is YYNGEE. The CDR3 sequence: CASSVGSGTMNTEAFF. CDR3 sequence (DNA): TGTGCCAGCAGCGTAGGGAGCGGGACCATGAACACTGAAGCTTTCTTT.

The chain is built from TRBV27 and TRBJ2-7; D may be TRBD2 (5 bases). The V and J ends lost 2 bases and 6 bases respectively, with 8 bases between them. In germline, CDR1 is MNHEY, CDR2 SMNVEV (reference sequence). CDR3 length equals 12 residues. The CDR3 nucleotides read TGTGCCAGCAGTTTAGGAGGTTTCGAGCAGTACTTC. Translating gives CASSLGGFEQYF.

This clone showed up just a few times. The gene calls are TRBV15 and TRBJ1-1; the D gene is possibly TRBD1 (6 bases). Trimming removed 8 bases at V and 0 bases at J, with 16 bases between. The length of the CDR3 is 15 residues. Germline V gene lookup returns CDR1 LNHNV and CDR2 YYDKDF (reference sequence). CDR3 residues: CATGGALSMNTEAFF. The CDR3 nucleotides read TGTGCCACCGGGGGGGCCCTCTCAATGAACACTGAAGCTTTCTTT. Drawing the rest from reference TRBV15 and TRBJ1-1, the complete variable domain is DAMVIQNPRYQVTQFGKPVTLSCSQTLNHNVMYWYQQKSSQAPKLLFHYYDKDFNNEADTPDNFQSRRPNTSFCFLDIRSPGLGDTAMYLCATGGALSMNTEAFFGQGTRLTVV.

This chain uses TRBV10-3 with TRBJ2-2; TRBD1 agrees at 7 bases. The CDR3 is made up of 15 amino acids. J gave up 5 bases and V 4 bases, and 7 bases lay outside the gene matches. CDR1 ENHRY and CDR2 SYGVKD come from the germline V gene. Here the CDR3 DNA reads TGTGCCATCAGTGCTGGGGCAGGGGGAACCGGGGAGCTGTTTTTT. This codes for CAISAGAGGTGELFF.

This chain uses TRBV10-2 with TRBJ2-2; TRBD2 matches at 12 bases. Germline trimming cut 3 bases from V and 5 bases from J; bases unmatched to any gene: 4. Looked up from germline, CDR1 is WSHSY and CDR2 is SAAADI. This CDR3 region has 16 residues. CDR3 nucleotide sequence: TGCGCCAGCAGTGATCTAGCGGGAGGGCCGACCGGGGAGCTGTTTTTT. Amino acids: CASSDLAGGPTGELFF.

This rearrangement joins TRBV6-5 to TRBJ2-1, with 9 nucleotides matching TRBD2. V was clipped by 6 bases and J by 3 bases; unmatched bases: 3. CDR1 is MNHEY, CDR2 SVGAGI, per germline. This CDR3 has 14 residues. The CDR3 bases are TGTGCCAGCAGACTAGCGGGCATCTACAATGAGCAGTTCTTC. It translates to CASRLAGIYNEQFF.

The chain employs TRBV19 and TRBJ2-1, with a tentative D call TRBD1 (5 bases). CDR3 size: 15 residues. Germline V gene data show CDR1 as LNHDA and CDR2 as SQIVND (reference sequence). The V end was cut by 3 bases, the J end by 0 bases, with 9 bases between. CDR3: CASSIIRGSYNEQFF. In DNA form, the CDR3 reads TGTGCCAGTAGTATTATAAGGGGCTCCTACAATGAGCAGTTCTTC. The whole variable domain, filled in from reference TRBV19 and TRBJ2-1, reads DGGITQSPKYLFRKEGQNVTLSCEQNLNHDAMYWYRQDPGQGLRLIYYSQIVNDFQKGDIAEGYSVSREKKESFPLTVTSAQKNPTAFYLCASSIIRGSYNEQFFGPGTRLTVL.

This chain connects TRBV6-5 to TRBJ2-7, with D maybe TRBD2 (7 bases). Germline CDR1 MNHEY, CDR2 SVGAGI. Trimming removed 2 bases from V and 9 bases from J, with 20 bases in between. This CDR3 comprises 15 residues. Written as DNA, the CDR3 is TGTGCCAGCAGTTACGGGAGGGGGTTCCGGGGTGGGCAGTACTTC. This codes for CASSYGRGFRGGQYF.

This chain connects TRBV27 to TRBJ2-7; tentatively, D is TRBD2 (6 bases). The V and J ends lost 5 bases and 0 bases respectively, with 20 bases between them. In germline, CDR1 is MNHEY, CDR2 SMNVEV (reference sequence). The CDR3 consists of 17 residues. The CDR3 DNA is TGTGCCAGCAGTCCCCCCGGGGGACCCATGAGCTCCTACGAGCAGTACTTC. It yields the protein CASSPPGGPMSSYEQYF.

This chain connects TRBV2 to TRBJ1-2; D ambiguous. Germline CDR1 and CDR2: SNHLY and FYNNEI. V dropped 4 bases and J dropped 4 bases, with 19 bases sitting between them. The CDR3 contains 16 residues. The CDR3 reads CASSGNSEGLGYGYTF. CDR3 nucleotides: TGTGCCAGCAGTGGAAACTCGGAGGGCCTAGGCTATGGCTACACCTTC.

The chain uses TRBV5-1 and TRBJ2-3; 10 nucleotides match TRBD2. CDR3 size: 16 residues. The trim removed 4 bases at V and 4 bases at J, leaving 9 bases unmatched. The V gene's germline CDR1 is SGHRS and CDR2 YFSETQ. In DNA form, the CDR3 reads TGCGCCAGCAGCGACCAGAGCGGGGGGGCCGCAGATACGCAGTATTTT. This translates into CASSDQSGGAADTQYF.

The CDR3 protein is CASSLKTGQNQPQHF. The DNA for the CDR3 is TGTGCCAGCAGCCTCAAGACAGGTCAAAATCAGCCCCAGCATTTT. The chain employs TRBV6-6 and TRBJ1-5; tentatively, D is TRBD1 (6 bases). Germline V lookup: CDR1 MNHNY, CDR2 SVGAGI (reference sequence). V dropped 6 bases and J dropped 4 bases, with 16 bases sitting between them. This CDR3 is built from 15 residues.

The genes are TRBV27 and TRBJ2-5; 7 nucleotides line up with TRBD1. The CDR3 spans 16 residues. The germline CDR1 and CDR2 sequences are MNHEY and SMNVEV (reference sequence). Trimming at V came to 5 bases and at J to 8 bases, leaving 17 bases not matched to a gene. CDR3: CASSLGTEGHKNTQYF. CDR3 bases: TGTGCCAGCAGTCTCGGGACAGAAGGACACAAGAATACCCAGTACTTC.

J is TRBJ1-1 and V is TRBV7-2, with 9 bases identical to TRBD1. The V and J ends lost 5 bases and 11 bases, in that order; junction bases with no gene match: 12. This CDR3 spans 14 amino acids. Germline CDR1 is SGHTA and CDR2 is FQGNSA. This CDR3 reads CASSPQPGQGLAFF. CDR3 nucleotides: TGTGCCAGCAGCCCCCAACCGGGACAGGGATTGGCTTTCTTT.

This clone was counted once. V is TRBV19 and J is TRBJ1-1; D is unclear. Germline-derived CDR1 and CDR2 are LNHDA and SQIVND (reference sequence). V lost 0 bases to trimming and J lost 0 bases, with 8 bases between them. The CDR3 totals 15 residues. CDR3 region: CASSIDSELNTEAFF. The CDR3 DNA reads as TGTGCCAGTAGTATAGATTCCGAGTTGAACACTGAAGCTTTCTTT.

The chain employs TRBV7-9 and TRBJ1-2, with D possibly TRBD1 on 6 matching bases. The V gene's germline CDR1 is SEHNR and CDR2 FQNEAQ (reference sequence). This CDR3 has 15 amino acids. V was trimmed by 4 bases and J by 8 bases, leaving 20 bases between them. CDR3 in amino acids: CASSSTDSRDGGYTF. CDR3 DNA sequence: TGTGCCAGCAGCTCCACGGACAGTCGGGATGGCGGCTACACCTTC.